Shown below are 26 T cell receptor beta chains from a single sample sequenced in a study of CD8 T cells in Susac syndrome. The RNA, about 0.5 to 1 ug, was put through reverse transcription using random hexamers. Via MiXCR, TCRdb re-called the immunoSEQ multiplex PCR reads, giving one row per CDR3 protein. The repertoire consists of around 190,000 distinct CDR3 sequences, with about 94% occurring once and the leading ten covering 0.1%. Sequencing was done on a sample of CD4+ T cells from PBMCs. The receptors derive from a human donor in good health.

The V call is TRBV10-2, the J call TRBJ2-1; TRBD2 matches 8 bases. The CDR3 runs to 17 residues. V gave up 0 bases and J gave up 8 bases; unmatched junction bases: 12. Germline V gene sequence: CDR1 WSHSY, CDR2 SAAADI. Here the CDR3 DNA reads TGCGCCAGCAGTGAGTCGAGGCTAGCGGGCCGAGTGGATGAGCAGTTCTTC. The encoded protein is CASSESRLAGRVDEQFF.

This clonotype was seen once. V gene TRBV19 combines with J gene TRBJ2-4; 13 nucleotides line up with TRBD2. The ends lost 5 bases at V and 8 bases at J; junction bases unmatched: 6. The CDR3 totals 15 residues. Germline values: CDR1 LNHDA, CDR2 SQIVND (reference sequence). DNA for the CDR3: TGTGCCAGTAGTTGGACTAGCGGGGGAGGAGACATTCAGTACTTC. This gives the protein CASSWTSGGGDIQYF.

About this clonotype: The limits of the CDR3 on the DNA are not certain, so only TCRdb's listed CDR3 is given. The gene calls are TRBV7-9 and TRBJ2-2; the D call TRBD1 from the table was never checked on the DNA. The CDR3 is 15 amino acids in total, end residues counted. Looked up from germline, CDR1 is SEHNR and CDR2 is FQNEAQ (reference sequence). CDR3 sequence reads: CASSPRGGTPGSCFF.

The CDR3 reads CASTDALGRRGNTEAFF. The CDR3 DNA reads TGTGCCAGCACTGATGCACTAGGGCGCCGGGGAAACACTGAAGCTTTCTTT. This chain links TRBV9 with TRBJ1-1; D not resolved. CDR3 length: 17 amino acids. The germline V and J ends were trimmed by 6 bases and 2 bases, with 23 bases remaining between them. Germline V gene data show CDR1 as SGDLS and CDR2 as YYNGEE.

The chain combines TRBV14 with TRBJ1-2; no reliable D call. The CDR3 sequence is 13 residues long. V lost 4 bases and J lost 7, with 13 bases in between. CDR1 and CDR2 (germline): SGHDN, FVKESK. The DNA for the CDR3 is TGTGCCAGCAGCCCCGGGCTCTCGGGTGGCTACACCTTC. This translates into CASSPGLSGGYTF.

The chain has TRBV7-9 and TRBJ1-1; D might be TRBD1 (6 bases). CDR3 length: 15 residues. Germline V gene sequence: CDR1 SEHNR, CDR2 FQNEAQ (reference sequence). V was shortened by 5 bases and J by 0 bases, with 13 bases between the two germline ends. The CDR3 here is CASSRGQSMNTEAFF. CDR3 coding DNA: TGTGCCAGCAGCCGTGGACAGTCCATGAACACTGAAGCTTTCTTT.

CDR3 residues: CASSYSPRVGTEAFF. CDR3 bases: TGTGCCAGCAGTTACTCTCCCCGGGTGGGCACTGAAGCTTTCTTT. V is TRBV6-5 and J is TRBJ1-1, with no clear D. Trimming cost V 0 bases and J 4 bases, with 12 bases left between them. The CDR3 extends over 15 amino acids. Per the germline V gene, CDR1 is MNHEY and CDR2 is SVGAGI.

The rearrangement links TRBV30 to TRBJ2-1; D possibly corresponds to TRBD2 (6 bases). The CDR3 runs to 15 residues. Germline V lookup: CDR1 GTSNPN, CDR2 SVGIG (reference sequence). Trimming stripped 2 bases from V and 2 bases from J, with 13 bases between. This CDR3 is CAWSNGGGTYNEQFF. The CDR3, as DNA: TGTGCCTGGAGTAATGGTGGGGGGACCTACAATGAGCAGTTCTTC.

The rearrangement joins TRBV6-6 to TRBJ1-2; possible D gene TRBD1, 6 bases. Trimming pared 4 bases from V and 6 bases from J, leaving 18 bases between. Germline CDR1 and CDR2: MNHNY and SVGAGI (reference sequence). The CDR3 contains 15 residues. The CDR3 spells CASSSEGGPRNGYTF. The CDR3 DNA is TGTGCCAGCAGTTCCGAGGGGGGCCCCAGGAATGGCTACACCTTC.

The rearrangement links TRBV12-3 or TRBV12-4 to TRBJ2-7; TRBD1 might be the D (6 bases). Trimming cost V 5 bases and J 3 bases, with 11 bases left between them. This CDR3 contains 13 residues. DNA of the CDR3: TGTGCCAGCAGTAGAGGGGGTCACTACGAGCAGTACGTC. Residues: CASSRGGHYEQYV.

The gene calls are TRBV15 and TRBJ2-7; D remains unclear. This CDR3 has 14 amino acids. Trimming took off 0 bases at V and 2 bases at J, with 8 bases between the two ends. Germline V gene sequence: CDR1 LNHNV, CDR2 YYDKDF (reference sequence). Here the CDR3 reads CATSRDLGPYEQYV. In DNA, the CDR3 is TGTGCCACCAGCAGAGATCTAGGACCCTACGAGCAGTACGTC.

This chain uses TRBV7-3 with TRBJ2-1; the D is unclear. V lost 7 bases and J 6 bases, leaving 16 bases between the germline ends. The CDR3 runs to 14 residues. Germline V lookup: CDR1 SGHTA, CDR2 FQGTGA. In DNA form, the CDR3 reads TGTGCCAGCACCCTCGGACCCTGGGGCAATGAGCAGTTCTTC. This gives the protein CASTLGPWGNEQFF.

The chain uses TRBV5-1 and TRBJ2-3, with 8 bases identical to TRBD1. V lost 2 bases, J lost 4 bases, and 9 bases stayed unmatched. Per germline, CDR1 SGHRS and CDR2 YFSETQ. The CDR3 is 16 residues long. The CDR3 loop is CASSFRGTGPADTQYF. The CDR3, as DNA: TGCGCCAGCAGCTTTCGCGGGACAGGACCTGCAGATACGCAGTATTTT.

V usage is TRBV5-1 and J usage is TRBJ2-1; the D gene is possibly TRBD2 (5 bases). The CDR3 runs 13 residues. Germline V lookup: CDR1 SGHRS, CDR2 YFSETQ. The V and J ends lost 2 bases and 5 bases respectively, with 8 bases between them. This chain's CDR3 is CASSLTGNNEQFF. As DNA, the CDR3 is TGCGCCAGCAGCTTAACCGGGAACAATGAGCAGTTCTTC.

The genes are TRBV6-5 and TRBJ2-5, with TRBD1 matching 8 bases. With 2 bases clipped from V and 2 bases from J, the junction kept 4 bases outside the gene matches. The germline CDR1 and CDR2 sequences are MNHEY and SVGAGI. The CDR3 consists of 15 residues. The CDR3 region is CASSYLGQVQETQYF. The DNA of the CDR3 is TGTGCCAGCAGTTACCTGGGACAGGTACAAGAGACCCAGTACTTC.

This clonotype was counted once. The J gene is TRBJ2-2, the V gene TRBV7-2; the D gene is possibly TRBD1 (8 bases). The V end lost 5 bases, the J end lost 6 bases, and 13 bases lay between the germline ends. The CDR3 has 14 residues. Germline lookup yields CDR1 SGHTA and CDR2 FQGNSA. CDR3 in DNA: TGTGCCAGCAGCCAGGGGGCGGGAGCCGGGGAGCTGTTTTTT. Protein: CASSQGAGAGELFF.

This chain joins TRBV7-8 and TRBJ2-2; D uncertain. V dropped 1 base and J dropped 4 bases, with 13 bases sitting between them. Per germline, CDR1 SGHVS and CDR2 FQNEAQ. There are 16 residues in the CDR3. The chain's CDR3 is CASSLGQSTITGELFF. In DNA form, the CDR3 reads TGTGCCAGCAGCTTAGGGCAGTCAACTATCACCGGGGAGCTGTTTTTT.

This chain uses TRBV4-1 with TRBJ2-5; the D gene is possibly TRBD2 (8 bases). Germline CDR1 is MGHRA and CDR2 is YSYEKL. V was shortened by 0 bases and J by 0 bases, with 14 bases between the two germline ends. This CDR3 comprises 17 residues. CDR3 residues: CASSQEGGGRYQETQYF. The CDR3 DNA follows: TGCGCCAGCAGCCAAGAAGGGGGCGGGAGGTACCAAGAGACCCAGTACTTC.

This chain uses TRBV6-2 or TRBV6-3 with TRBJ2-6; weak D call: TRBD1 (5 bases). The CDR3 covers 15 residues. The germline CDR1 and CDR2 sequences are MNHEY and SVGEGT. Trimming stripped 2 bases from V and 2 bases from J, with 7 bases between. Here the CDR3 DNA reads TGTGCCAGCAGTTACGGGGCGACTGGGGCCAACGTCCTGACTTTC. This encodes CASSYGATGANVLTF.

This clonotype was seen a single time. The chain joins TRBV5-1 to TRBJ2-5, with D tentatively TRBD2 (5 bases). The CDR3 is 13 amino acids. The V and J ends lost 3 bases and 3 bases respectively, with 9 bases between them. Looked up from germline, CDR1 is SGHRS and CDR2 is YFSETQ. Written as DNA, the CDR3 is TGCGCCAGCAGCTCACCCGGGAAAGAGACCCAGTACTTC. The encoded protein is CASSSPGKETQYF.

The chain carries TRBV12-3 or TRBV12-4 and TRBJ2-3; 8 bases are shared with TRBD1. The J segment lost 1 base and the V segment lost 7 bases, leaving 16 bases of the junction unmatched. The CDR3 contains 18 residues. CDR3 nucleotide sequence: TGTGCCAGCACTAGGACAGGGAGAAAAAAGTCCGGCACAGATACGCAGTATTTT. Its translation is CASTRTGRKKSGTDTQYF.

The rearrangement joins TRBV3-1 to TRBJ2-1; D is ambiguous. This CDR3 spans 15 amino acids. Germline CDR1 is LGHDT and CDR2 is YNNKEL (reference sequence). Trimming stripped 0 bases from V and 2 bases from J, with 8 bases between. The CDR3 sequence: CASSQDKKPYNEQFF. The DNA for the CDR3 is TGTGCCAGCAGCCAAGACAAGAAGCCCTACAATGAGCAGTTCTTC.

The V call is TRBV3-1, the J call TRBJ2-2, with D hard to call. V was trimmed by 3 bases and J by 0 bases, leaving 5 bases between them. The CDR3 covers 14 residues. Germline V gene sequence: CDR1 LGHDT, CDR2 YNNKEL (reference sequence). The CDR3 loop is CASSQFSNTGELFF. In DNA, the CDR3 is TGTGCCAGCAGCCAGTTTTCGAACACCGGGGAGCTGTTTTTT. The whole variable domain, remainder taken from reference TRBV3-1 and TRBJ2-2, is DTAVSQTPKYLVTQMGNDKSIKCEQNLGHDTMYWYKQDSKKFLKIMFSYNNKELIINETVPNRFSPKSPDKAHLNLHINSLELGDSAVYFCASSQFSNTGELFFGEGSRLTVL.

The CDR3 DNA reads TGTGCCAGCAGTGAAGTAGAAGTGGCCTCCTATGGCTACACCTTC. This translates into CASSEVEVASYGYTF. V is TRBV6-1 and J is TRBJ1-2; D gene unclear. Germline CDR1 reads MNHNS; CDR2 reads SASEGT. V was cut by 1 base and J by 4 bases, with 13 bases left in between. This CDR3 is built from 15 residues.

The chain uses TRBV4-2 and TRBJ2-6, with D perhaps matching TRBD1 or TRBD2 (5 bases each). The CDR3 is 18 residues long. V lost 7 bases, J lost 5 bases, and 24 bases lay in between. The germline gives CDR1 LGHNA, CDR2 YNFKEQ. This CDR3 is CASIGRKRGKGWANVLTF. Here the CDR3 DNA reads TGTGCCAGCATCGGAAGGAAGAGGGGAAAGGGTTGGGCCAACGTCCTGACTTTC.

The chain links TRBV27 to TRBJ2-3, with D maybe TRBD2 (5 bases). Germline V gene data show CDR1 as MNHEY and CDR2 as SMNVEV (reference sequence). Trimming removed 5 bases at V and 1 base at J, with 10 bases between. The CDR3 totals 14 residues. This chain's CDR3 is CASSNLAGTDTQYF. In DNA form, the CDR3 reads TGTGCCAGCAGTAATCTAGCCGGCACAGATACGCAGTATTTT.